The source of this TCR beta chain is a study of shared clonotypes between healthy human individuals. A 200 ng quantity of DNA, approximately 29,000 T cell genomes, went into the sorted-subset replicate PCRs. Produced via immunoSEQ multiplex PCR; TCRdb's table is partial and in-frame only. The data contain roughly 2,500,000 clones, roughly 93% of them singletons. The receptor was isolated from a man aged 18 to 30 in good health. Some clones in this sample may be carry-over from other donors' samples. Material: naive CD4+ T cells from PBMCs. As to subset: CD45RA+ positively selected.

The CDR3 DNA reads as TGTGCCAGCAGTTCCGAAAGGACGGGGGAGCAGTACTTC. This translates into CASSSERTGEQYF. The rearrangement uses TRBV6-5 and TRBJ2-7; a possible D gene is TRBD2 (5 bases). There are 13 residues in the CDR3. Germline V gene lookup returns CDR1 MNHEY and CDR2 SVGAGI. V was cut by 4 bases and J by 7 bases, with 14 bases left in between.